This passage covers 12 T cell receptor beta chains from one sample sequenced in a study of blood T cell repertoires in COVID-19. Some clones are missing from TCRdb's copy, which holds only in-frame ones; the method was immunoSEQ multiplex PCR. The table lists 65,000 to 80,000 clones, about 88% of them singletons, with roughly 2.6% in the top ten. Sequencing was carried out using peripheral blood. The receptors come from a man between 65 and 85 years old with active or convalescent COVID-19.

This chain connects TRBV5-4 to TRBJ1-1; D not certain. Trimming removed 1 base from V and 1 base from J, with 8 bases in between. The CDR3 covers 14 residues. The germline CDR1 and CDR2 sequences are SGHNT and YYREEE (reference sequence). CDR3 protein: CASSLPRGNTEAFF. The CDR3, as DNA: TGTGCCAGCAGCTTGCCCCGGGGGAACACTGAAGCTTTCTTT.

The chain employs TRBV18 and TRBJ2-7, with 7 bases aligning to TRBD2. The V segment lost 6 bases and the J segment 0 bases; nucleotides outside the gene matches: 8. CDR3 length equals 15 residues. Germline V gene lookup returns CDR1 KGHSH and CDR2 LQKENI. The CDR3 loop reads CASSPTRGTSYEQYF. DNA for the CDR3: TGTGCCAGCTCCCCTACGCGGGGGACCTCCTACGAGCAGTACTTC.

The rearrangement uses TRBV9 and TRBJ2-1, with TRBD1 as a possible D gene (6 bases). V shed 4 bases and J shed 5 bases, with 16 bases lying between them. Germline lookup yields CDR1 SGDLS and CDR2 YYNGEE. The CDR3 runs to 15 residues. CDR3 protein: CASSPSGGYNNEQFF. The CDR3 DNA reads as TGTGCCAGCAGCCCCTCTGGGGGCTACAACAATGAGCAGTTCTTC.

The V gene is TRBV5-1, the J gene TRBJ2-7, with 13 bases fitting TRBD2. Looked up from germline, CDR1 is SGHRS and CDR2 is YFSETQ. The CDR3 is 17 residues long. The V and J ends lost 0 bases and 3 bases, in that order; junction bases with no gene match: 6. The CDR3 reads CASSLVATSGRRYEQYF. CDR3 DNA: TGCGCCAGCAGCTTGGTTGCGACTAGCGGGAGGCGCTACGAGCAGTACTTC.

The chain recombines TRBV25-1 with TRBJ2-1; 10 bases align to TRBD2. Trimming took 2 bases from V and 5 from J; bases not matched to a gene: 9. The CDR3 loop spans 17 amino acids. Germline V gene lookup returns CDR1 MGHDK and CDR2 SYGVNS. The CDR3 protein is CASSEDLLAGVNNEQFF. The CDR3 DNA reads TGTGCCAGCAGTGAAGACCTCCTAGCGGGAGTGAACAATGAGCAGTTCTTC.

This chain connects TRBV5-6 to TRBJ2-1; 9 bases line up with TRBD1. V was pared by 6 bases and J by 9 bases, with 7 bases of the junction left unmatched. The CDR3 extends over 13 amino acids. Germline lookup yields CDR1 SGHDT and CDR2 YYEEEE. Here the CDR3 reads CASTTTGGGEQFF. Here the CDR3 DNA reads TGTGCCAGCACCACCACAGGGGGCGGTGAGCAGTTCTTC.

V and J are TRBV6-5 and TRBJ2-5; D unclear. This CDR3 is built from 11 residues. CDR1 MNHEY and CDR2 SVGAGI come from the germline V gene. V lost 2 bases and J lost 6, with 4 bases in between. The CDR3 coding sequence is TGTGCCAGCAGTTACCTAAAGACCCAGTACTTC. Translating gives CASSYLKTQYF.

This clone showed up just a few times. J is TRBJ1-5 and V is TRBV19, with a possible D match to TRBD1 (5 bases). Between the trimmed V and J ends, which lost 7 bases and 2 bases, there was a span of 15 bases. Per the germline V gene, CDR1 is LNHDA and CDR2 is SQIVND (reference sequence). The CDR3 is 15 amino acids. The CDR3 DNA sequence: TGTGCCAGTAAGGAAAGCAGGGTGGGCAATCAGCCCCAGCATTTT. Amino acids: CASKESRVGNQPQHF.

This rearrangement joins TRBV6-6 to TRBJ1-5; no clear D. CDR3 size: 14 residues. CDR1 is MNHNY and CDR2 is SVGAGI in the germline V gene (reference sequence). V shed 6 bases and J shed 3 bases, with 12 bases lying between them. CDR3 in DNA: TGTGCCAGCAGCCGACATCGCGACAATCAGCCCCAGCATTTT. This sequence encodes CASSRHRDNQPQHF.

As for this clone: A read error may account for a junction end that differs from germline. This sequence joins TRBV7-7 and TRBJ2-5; 13 bases align to TRBD2. CDR1 and CDR2 (germline): SSHAT, FNYEAQ (reference sequence). There are 15 residues in the CDR3. Here the CDR3 reads CASSLGLAGQETRYF. The CDR3, as DNA: TGTGCCAGCAGCTTGGGACTAGCGGGGCAAGAGACCCGGTACTTC.

V is TRBV29-1 and J is TRBJ2-2, with 8 positions matching TRBD1. CDR1 is SQVTM and CDR2 is ANQGSEA in the germline V gene. This CDR3 is built from 12 residues. CDR3 sequence (DNA): TGCAGTGGACAGGGCCCGACCGGGGAGCTGTTTTTT. Translated: CSGQGPTGELFF.

This rearrangement joins TRBV30 to TRBJ2-7; tentatively, D is TRBD1 (6 bases). The germline V gene encodes CDR1 GTSNPN and CDR2 SVGIG (reference sequence). This CDR3 spans 15 amino acids. V was cut by 3 bases and J by 0 bases, with 15 bases left in between. Here the CDR3 reads CAWRPPGHHSYEQYF. The DNA for the CDR3 is TGTGCCTGGAGACCACCGGGACATCACTCCTACGAGCAGTACTTC.